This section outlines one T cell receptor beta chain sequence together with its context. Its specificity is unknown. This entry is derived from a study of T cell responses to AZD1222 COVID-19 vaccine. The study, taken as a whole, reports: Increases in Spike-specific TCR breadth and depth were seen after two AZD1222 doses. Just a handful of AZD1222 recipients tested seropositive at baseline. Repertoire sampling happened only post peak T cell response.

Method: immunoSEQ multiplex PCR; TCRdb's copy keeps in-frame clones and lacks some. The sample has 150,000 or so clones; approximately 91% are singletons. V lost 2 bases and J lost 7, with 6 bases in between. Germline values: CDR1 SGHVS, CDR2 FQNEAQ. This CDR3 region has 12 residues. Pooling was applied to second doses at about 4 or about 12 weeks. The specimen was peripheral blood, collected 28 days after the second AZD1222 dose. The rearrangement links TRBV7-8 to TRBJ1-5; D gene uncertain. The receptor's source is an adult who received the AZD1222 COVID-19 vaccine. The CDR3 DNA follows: TGTGCCAGCAGCTTACACGGGCAGCCCCAGCATTTT. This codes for CASSLHGQPQHF. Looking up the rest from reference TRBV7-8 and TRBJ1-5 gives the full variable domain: GAGVSQSPRYKVAKRGQDVALRCDPISGHVSLFWYQQALGQGPEFLTYFQNEAQLDKSGLPSDRFFAERPEGSVSTLKIQRTQQEDSAVYLCASSLHGQPQHFGDGTRLSIL.